The rows below give T cell receptor beta chains drawn from one sample of a study of cytomegalovirus exposure and HLA in healthy donors. TCRdb keeps only in-frame clones here, not all; method: immunoSEQ multiplex PCR. The sample includes approximately 110,000 clones, 60% to 75% seen only once; the top ten take roughly 11%. Sequenced material: PBMCs. The receptor set was obtained from a man in his forties or fifties in good health and CMV-seropositive. The CDR3 runs from the conserved cysteine through the conserved F or W. The D gene is left open where the match is weak. Size is omitted from some rows. Given values are once, few, many or a class for expanded clones.

TRBV29-1	.	.	TRBJ2-2	CSVMDSYTGELFF	TGCAGCGTCATGGACTCTTACACCGGGGAGCTGTTTTTT
TRBV9	TRBD1	.	TRBJ1-2	CASSILRTGGYGYTF	TGTGCCAGCAGCATACTCAGGACAGGGGGATATGGCTACACCTTC
TRBV5-1	TRBD1	.	TRBJ2-3	CASSPGRDRSTDTQYF	TGCGCCAGCAGCCCAGGCCGGGACAGGAGCACAGATACGCAGTATTTT
TRBV9	.	.	TRBJ1-5	CASSEGGGSNQPQHF	TGTGCCAGCAGCGAGGGAGGGGGTTCCAATCAGCCCCAGCATTTT
TRBV13	.	.	TRBJ1-1	CASSLGGQGHTEAFF	TGTGCCAGCAGCTTAGGGGGGCAGGGGCACACTGAAGCTTTCTTT
TRBV28	.	few	TRBJ1-4	CASTSGGYEKLFF	TGTGCCAGCACCTCGGGGGGCTATGAAAAACTGTTTTTT
TRBV18	TRBD1	.	TRBJ1-2	CASSQTGTYGYTF	TGTGCCAGCTCACAGACAGGGACTTATGGCTACACCTTC
TRBV19	TRBD1	few	TRBJ1-5	CASTRTGNQPQHF	TGTGCCAGTACTCGGACAGGGAATCAGCCCCAGCATTTT
TRBV5-4	TRBD1	once	TRBJ2-3	CASSSGQGAADTQYF	TGTGCCAGCAGCTCTGGACAGGGGGCAGCAGATACGCAGTATTTT
TRBV16	TRBD1	.	TRBJ2-2	CASSQTGGANTGELFF	TGTGCCAGCAGCCAAACAGGGGGAGCGAACACCGGGGAGCTGTTTTTT
TRBV19	.	.	TRBJ1-4	CASSSAGGEEKLFF	TGTGCCAGTAGTAGCGCGGGGGGCGAGGAAAAACTGTTTTTT
TRBV4-1	.	.	TRBJ2-5	CASSQSGETQYF	TGCGCCAGCAGCCAGAGTGGAGAGACCCAGTACTTC
TRBV19	.	.	TRBJ1-5	CASSRAGAGNQPQHF	TGTGCCAGTAGTAGGGCAGGGGCGGGCAATCAGCCCCAGCATTTT
TRBV4-3	TRBD1	.	TRBJ1-1	CASSHTGGTEAFF	TGCGCCAGCAGCCATACAGGGGGCACTGAAGCTTTCTTT
TRBV10-3	.	.	TRBJ2-1	CAISELVDEQFF	TGTGCCATCAGTGAGCTCGTTGATGAGCAGTTCTTC
TRBV7-8	.	few	TRBJ2-2	CASSLAASGGLTGELFF	TGTGCCAGCAGCTTAGCGGCGAGCGGAGGACTCACCGGGGAGCTGTTTTTT
TRBV30	TRBD2	few	TRBJ2-1	CAWSRRGGASGSPYNEQFF	TGTGCCTGGAGCCGCCGGGGGGGGGCTAGCGGGTCTCCCTACAATGAGCAGTTCTTC
TRBV5-1	TRBD1	.	TRBJ1-3	CASSKTGAGNTIYF	TGCGCCAGCAGCAAGACAGGGGCAGGAAACACCATATATTTT
TRBV18	.	few	TRBJ2-3	CASSPRELADTQYF	TGTGCCAGCTCACCACGGGAGTTGGCAGATACGCAGTATTTT
TRBV30	.	.	TRBJ2-7	CAWGVGGGAYEQYF	TGTGCCTGGGGGGTCGGGGGAGGCGCGTACGAGCAGTACTTC
TRBV7-9	TRBD1	.	TRBJ2-1	CASSSTGTGYNEQFF	TGTGCCAGCAGCTCGACAGGGACGGGGTACAATGAGCAGTTCTTC
TRBV2	.	many	TRBJ2-5	CASSAQGSGETQYF	TGTGCCAGCAGTGCTCAGGGTTCAGGGGAGACCCAGTACTTC
TRBV7-8	.	.	TRBJ2-3	CASSLERVGPTDTQYF	TGTGCCAGCAGCTTGGAGAGAGTGGGTCCCACAGATACGCAGTATTTT
TRBV7-6	TRBD2	.	TRBJ2-3	CASSPRGGLAGGSDTQYF	TGTGCCAGCAGCCCCCGGGGGGGACTAGCGGGAGGGTCAGATACGCAGTATTTT
TRBV12-5	TRBD2	.	TRBJ2-2	CASGRSTGTSVPNTGELFF	TGTGCTAGTGGTCGATCTACCGGGACTAGCGTTCCGAACACCGGGGAGCTGTTTTTT
TRBV6-1	.	.	TRBJ1-2	CASSESTGNYYGYTF	TGTGCCAGCAGTGAGAGTACAGGGAATTACTATGGCTACACCTTC
TRBV27	TRBD1	.	TRBJ1-1	CASSSSQGALGTEAFF	TGTGCCAGCAGCTCGAGCCAGGGGGCCTTAGGCACTGAAGCTTTCTTT
TRBV30	TRBD1	.	TRBJ1-2	CAWSYRGLGYTF	TGTGCCTGGAGTTACAGGGGGCTTGGCTACACCTTC
TRBV7-9	TRBD1	once	TRBJ1-1	CASSQRDRAAEAFF	TGTGCCAGCAGCCAACGGGACAGGGCGGCTGAAGCTTTCTTT
TRBV27	.	.	TRBJ1-1	CASSLLSYSDTEAFF	TGTGCCAGCAGTTTATTAAGCTATTCGGACACTGAAGCTTTCTTT
TRBV5-4	TRBD1	.	TRBJ2-4	CASSSPGQDKNIQYF	TGTGCCAGCAGCTCGCCTGGACAGGACAAAAACATTCAGTACTTC
TRBV7-9	.	.	TRBJ2-2	CSSSLRVPGELFF	TGTTCCAGCAGCTTACGAGTTCCCGGGGAGCTGTTTTTT
TRBV5-1	.	.	TRBJ1-1	CASSLSANTEAFF	TGCGCCAGCAGCTTGAGCGCGAACACTGAAGCTTTCTTT
TRBV30	.	.	TRBJ1-1	CAWSVPGWTEKNTEAFF	TGTGCCTGGAGTGTACCGGGGTGGACAGAGAAGAACACTGAAGCTTTCTTT
TRBV5-1	TRBD1	.	TRBJ1-1	CASSVLTGDTEAFF	TGCGCCAGCAGCGTACTGACAGGGGACACTGAAGCTTTCTTT
TRBV27	TRBD1	.	TRBJ1-5	CASSYTGTGRNQPQHF	TGTGCCAGCAGTTACACCGGGACAGGGCGCAATCAGCCCCAGCATTTT
TRBV6-1	TRBD1	.	TRBJ2-7	CASSGGQGVHEQYF	TGTGCCAGCAGTGGGGGACAGGGCGTCCACGAGCAGTACTTC
TRBV5-1	TRBD2	.	TRBJ2-5	CASSLGLAGTQETQYF	TGCGCCAGCAGCCTCGGACTAGCGGGGACCCAAGAGACCCAGTACTTC
TRBV7-2	TRBD1	.	TRBJ2-7	CASSWDRVYEQYF	TGTGCCAGCAGCTGGGACAGGGTCTACGAGCAGTACTTC
TRBV18	.	few	TRBJ2-1	CASSPRRASNEQFF	TGTGCCAGCTCACCACGGAGGGCTAGCAATGAGCAGTTCTTC
TRBV4-1	TRBD1	.	TRBJ1-2	CASSQGQGANYGYTF	TGCGCCAGCAGCCAAGGACAGGGAGCTAACTATGGCTACACCTTC
TRBV29-1	.	.	TRBJ1-2	CSVDRVYGYTF	TGCAGCGTTGACAGGGTCTATGGCTACACCTTC
TRBV29-1	.	.	TRBJ2-7	CSVEKADTEQYF	TGCAGCGTTGAGAAAGCGGATACCGAGCAGTACTTC
TRBV28	TRBD1	.	TRBJ1-5	CASSLGQGHQPQHF	TGTGCCAGCAGTTTGGGACAGGGACATCAGCCCCAGCATTTT
TRBV20-1	.	.	TRBJ2-1	CGAVGEQFF	TGCGGAGCTGTAGGTGAGCAGTTCTTC
TRBV7-9	TRBD1	.	TRBJ1-2	CASREQTGAYGYTF	TGTGCCAGCAGGGAACAGACAGGGGCCTATGGCTACACCTTC
TRBV9	.	.	TRBJ2-1	CASSVAGRVYNEQFF	TGTGCCAGCAGCGTAGCTGGCCGGGTATACAATGAGCAGTTCTTC
TRBV15	.	.	TRBJ2-5	CATSTSAGLVLQETQYF	TGTGCCACCAGCACCTCCGCAGGGTTAGTCCTACAAGAGACCCAGTACTTC
TRBV9	.	.	TRBJ2-1	CASSPPGDNEQFF	TGTGCCAGCAGCCCCCCGGGGGACAATGAGCAGTTCTTC
TRBV4-1	TRBD2	once	TRBJ2-1	CASSPRTSGMDEQFF	TGCGCCAGCAGCCCCCGGACTAGCGGGATGGATGAGCAGTTCTTC